The 32 T cell receptor beta chains given below trace back to one sample, sequenced in a study of blood T cell repertoires in COVID-19. Sequenced by immunoSEQ multiplex PCR; TCRdb stores in-frame clones only, minus some. The table lists around 220,000 clones, approximately 90% of them singletons. Sequencing used peripheral blood. The receptors were sampled from a woman aged 50 to 65 with COVID-19, enrolled during active disease.

The J gene is TRBJ2-2, the V gene TRBV10-3; D unresolved. Trimming pared 6 bases from V and 4 bases from J, leaving 9 bases between. CDR1 and CDR2 (germline): ENHRY, SYGVKD. The CDR3 consists of 13 residues. CDR3 region: CAIRSAVTGELFF. CDR3 nucleotide sequence: TGTGCCATCAGGTCCGCAGTCACCGGGGAGCTGTTTTTT.

The chain couples TRBV24-1 to TRBJ1-1; TRBD1 matches 9 bases. This CDR3 spans 14 amino acids. V shed 7 bases, J shed 5 bases, and the junction held 7 bases outside the gene matches. Germline CDR1 and CDR2: KGHDR and SFDVKD. The CDR3, as DNA: TGTGCCACCAGGAGGACAGGGGCTGGGACTGAAGCTTTCTTT. Translated, it gives CATRRTGAGTEAFF.

The chain combines TRBV10-3 with TRBJ1-3; a weak D match, TRBD1 (6 bases). The V gene lost 3 bases and the J gene lost 7 bases, with 25 bases spanning the gap. Germline CDR1 reads ENHRY; CDR2 reads SYGVKD. This CDR3 is built from 18 residues. In DNA form, the CDR3 reads TGTGCCATCAGTGATTCCGTAGCGGCCGGGGGGCTGAGGAACACCATATATTTT. This encodes CAISDSVAAGGLRNTIYF.

This chain uses TRBV5-4 with TRBJ1-2; 7 bases fit TRBD1. The germline V gene encodes CDR1 SGHNT and CDR2 YYREEE (reference sequence). This CDR3 spans 15 amino acids. After removal of 0 bases from V and 5 bases from J, the junction contained 7 bases not matched to a gene. The CDR3 is CASSLGRPGQYGYTF. The CDR3 region has the DNA TGTGCCAGCAGCTTGGGACGTCCGGGACAGTATGGCTACACCTTC.

The V and J genes are TRBV5-1 and TRBJ2-3; 8 bases align to TRBD2. The trim removed 0 bases at V and 5 bases at J, leaving 2 bases unmatched. Germline values: CDR1 SGHRS, CDR2 YFSETQ. The CDR3 sequence is 14 residues long. The CDR3 sequence: CASSLVAGLDTQYF. The CDR3 DNA sequence: TGCGCCAGCAGCTTGGTAGCGGGGCTAGATACGCAGTATTTT.

The chain carries TRBV6-6 and TRBJ1-1, with a tentative D call TRBD1 (6 bases). Trimming removed 4 bases at V and 5 bases at J, with 17 bases between. The germline CDR1 and CDR2 sequences are MNHNY and SVGAGI (reference sequence). The CDR3 runs 15 residues. The CDR3 DNA reads as TGTGCCAGCAGTTTCATCCAGGGGTCCAGAACTGAAGCTTTCTTT. Translation gives CASSFIQGSRTEAFF.

The chain couples TRBV7-8 to TRBJ2-7, with D possibly being TRBD1 (6 bases). The CDR3 loop spans 15 amino acids. V lost 3 bases and J 7 bases, leaving 19 bases between the germline ends. Germline values: CDR1 SGHVS, CDR2 FQNEAQ. The CDR3 nucleotides are TGTGCCAGCAGCTTGGGACCACAGGGCTCTCGAGAGCAGTACTTC. Protein: CASSLGPQGSREQYF.

The chain has TRBV23-1 and TRBJ2-7; D unresolved. TRBV23-1 is given ORF status, its function remaining uncertain. The CDR3 extends over 14 amino acids. With 0 bases removed from V and 1 base from J, the gap between germline ends came to 7 bases. The CDR3 loop reads CASSQSESSYEQYV. Here the CDR3 DNA reads TGCGCCAGCAGTCAATCTGAGAGTTCCTACGAGCAGTACGTC.

The chain recombines TRBV6-5 with TRBJ2-2; possible D gene TRBD2, 5 bases. This CDR3 region has 14 residues. The V gene lost 6 bases and the J gene lost 5 bases, with 13 bases spanning the gap. CDR1 MNHEY and CDR2 SVGAGI come from the germline V gene. The CDR3 bases are TGTGCCAGCAGCGTCTGGACTCAGACCGGGGAGCTGTTTTTT. Translated: CASSVWTQTGELFF.

This clone came up a few times. The CDR3 is CAISNAFPSYVMDV. The DNA of the CDR3 is TGTGCCATCAGTAACGCGTTTCCCTCCTACGTTATGGACGTC. The chain carries TRBV10-3 and TRBJ2-7; D is unclear. Germline CDR1 is ENHRY and CDR2 is SYGVKD. The CDR3 is made up of 14 amino acids.

This chain joins TRBV10-3 and TRBJ1-5; D ambiguous. The CDR3 has 17 residues. Germline lookup yields CDR1 ENHRY and CDR2 SYGVKD. V lost 0 bases and J lost 4, with 16 bases in between. CDR3 sequence: CAISESTPGIGNQPQHF. The CDR3 DNA sequence: TGTGCCATCAGTGAGTCGACTCCGGGGATAGGGAATCAGCCCCAGCATTTT.

The chain combines TRBV18 with TRBJ2-5; D unresolved. This CDR3 comprises 13 residues. V was clipped by 3 bases and J by 2 bases, with 7 bases between them. Per the germline V gene, CDR1 is KGHSH and CDR2 is LQKENI. The DNA for the CDR3 is TGTGCCAGCTCACCGACATCACAAGAGACCCAGTACTTC. Residues: CASSPTSQETQYF.

The chain couples TRBV30 to TRBJ1-2; no clear D. V lost 1 base and J lost 3, with 6 bases in between. In germline, CDR1 is GTSNPN, CDR2 SVGIG (reference sequence). The CDR3 runs 12 residues. The CDR3 coding sequence is TGTGCCTGGAGTGAAACGGACTATGGCTACACCTTC. The encoded protein is CAWSETDYGYTF.

The V call is TRBV6-6, the J call TRBJ1-1, with D hard to call. The V end was cut by 5 bases, the J end by 4 bases, with 20 bases between. Germline CDR1 and CDR2: MNHNY and SVGAGI (reference sequence). CDR3 length: 16 amino acids. CDR3 nucleotides: TGTGCCAGCAGTCGAAGCCGCGGGGTGACGGGCACTGAAGCTTTCTTT. Encoded protein: CASSRSRGVTGTEAFF.

J is TRBJ1-2 and V is TRBV6-5, with 7 nucleotides matching TRBD1. CDR3 length: 13 amino acids. Germline V gene sequence: CDR1 MNHEY, CDR2 SVGAGI. Losses at the gene ends were 5 bases for V and 7 bases for J; bases not matched to a gene: 7. CDR3 sequence reads: CASSPTGVGGYTF. CDR3 coding DNA: TGTGCCAGCAGTCCTACAGGGGTGGGTGGCTACACCTTC.

This chain links TRBV9 with TRBJ2-1; tentatively, D is TRBD2 (6 bases). The CDR3 consists of 16 residues. Germline V gene sequence: CDR1 SGDLS, CDR2 YYNGEE. Trimming cost V 0 bases and J 8 bases, with 18 bases left between them. The CDR3 coding sequence is TGTGCCAGCAGCGTAGGCACTGGCGGGGACTTCGATGAGCAGTTCTTC. Translation: CASSVGTGGDFDEQFF.

The V call is TRBV18, the J call TRBJ2-4; perhaps TRBD1 as D (5 bases). The V and J ends lost 6 bases and 8 bases respectively, with 17 bases between them. The CDR3 is 14 amino acids. Germline values: CDR1 KGHSH, CDR2 LQKENI. Here the CDR3 reads CASSPIQGADIQYF. The CDR3 nucleotides read TGTGCCAGCTCCCCAATCCAGGGCGCGGACATTCAGTACTTC.

The rearrangement uses TRBV2 and TRBJ2-2; the D is unclear. The CDR3 spans 14 residues. Trimming pared 5 bases from V and 4 bases from J, leaving 11 bases between. Germline V gene lookup returns CDR1 SNHLY and CDR2 FYNNEI. In DNA form, the CDR3 reads TGTGCCAGCAGTCGTTATCCGGGCACCGGGGAGCTGTTTTTT. Translation: CASSRYPGTGELFF.

The V gene is TRBV6-5, the J gene TRBJ2-3; 11 bases fit TRBD2. Trimming removed 4 bases from V and 3 bases from J; junction bases left unmatched: 6. Germline V gene data show CDR1 as MNHEY and CDR2 as SVGAGI. The CDR3 totals 16 residues. CDR3 coding DNA: TGTGCCAGCAGTTTGCCTAGCGGGGGGCAGACAGATACGCAGTATTTT. The encoded protein is CASSLPSGGQTDTQYF.

The chain couples TRBV11-3 to TRBJ2-3; no clear D. V shed 3 bases and J shed 3 bases, with 4 bases lying between them. The CDR3 runs to 12 residues. CDR1 and CDR2 (germline): SGHNT, YENEEA. CDR3 in DNA: TGTGCCAGCAGCTTTACAACAGATACGCAGTATTTT. It yields the protein CASSFTTDTQYF.

V usage is TRBV5-8 and J usage is TRBJ1-5, with 7 positions matching TRBD1. The trim removed 5 bases at V and 7 bases at J, leaving 9 bases unmatched. The CDR3 is 14 residues long. Per the germline V gene, CDR1 is SGHTS and CDR2 is YDEGEE. The CDR3 is CASSLPGQLQPQHF. CDR3 sequence (DNA): TGTGCCAGCAGTTTACCGGGACAGTTACAGCCCCAGCATTTT. The variable domain in full, with the rest retrieved from reference TRBV5-8 and TRBJ1-5, is EAGVTQSPTHLIKTRGQQATLRCSPISGHTSVYWYQQALGLGLQFLLWYDEGEERNRGNFPPRFSGRQFPNYSSELNVNALELEDSALYLCASSLPGQLQPQHFGDGTRLSIL.

Regarding this clone: This sample includes further DNA sequences coding for the same CDR3. The rearrangement links TRBV12-3 or TRBV12-4 to TRBJ1-1, with unresolved D. The CDR3 is 13 amino acids. The V and J ends lost 3 bases and 1 base respectively, with 6 bases between them. This chain's CDR3 is CASSFRQNTEAFF. The CDR3 coding sequence is TGTGCCAGCAGTTTTAGACAGAACACTGAAGCTTTCTTT.

The chain recombines TRBV6-5 with TRBJ2-2, with D perhaps matching TRBD1 (6 bases). Germline CDR1 and CDR2: MNHEY and SVGAGI. V lost 6 bases and J lost 4, with 15 bases in between. The CDR3 is made up of 15 amino acids. The CDR3 nucleotides are TGTGCCAGCAGGTCTAAGGGGGAGACCACCGGGGAGCTGTTTTTT. It is translated as CASRSKGETTGELFF.

The chain combines TRBV2 with TRBJ2-7, with 9 nucleotides matching TRBD2. CDR3 size: 12 residues. V lost 6 bases and J lost 9; bases outside the gene matches: 6. The germline V gene has CDR1 SNHLY and CDR2 FYNNEI. The CDR3 DNA follows: TGTGCCAGCAGCCTCCTAGCGGGGTCGCAGTACGTC. It is translated as CASSLLAGSQYV.

This sequence joins TRBV12-5 and TRBJ1-1, with D unclear. CDR3 size: 12 residues. Trimming pared 4 bases from V and 6 bases from J, leaving 9 bases between. Germline V gene lookup returns CDR1 LGHNT and CDR2 FRNRAP. In DNA form, the CDR3 reads TGTGCTAGTGGTTCCAGGATCTCTGAAGCTTTCTTT. The encoded protein is CASGSRISEAFF.

The gene calls are TRBV13 and TRBJ1-1; tentatively, D is TRBD1 (5 bases). The length of the CDR3 is 14 residues. V lost 4 bases, J lost 7 bases, and 16 bases lay in between. CDR1 PRHDT and CDR2 FYEKMQ come from the germline V gene (reference sequence). The CDR3 coding sequence is TGTGCCAGCAGCTCTCATCCCACAGGTGATGAAGCTTTCTTT. It yields the protein CASSSHPTGDEAFF.

The chain is built from TRBV4-3 and TRBJ1-1; weak D call: TRBD1 (5 bases). There are 15 residues in the CDR3. Trimming took 4 bases from V and 2 from J, leaving 14 bases between them. CDR1 and CDR2 from the germline V gene are LGHNA and YSLEER. The CDR3: CASSPGQIINTEAFF. CDR3 nucleotides: TGCGCCAGCAGCCCCGGACAAATCATAAACACTGAAGCTTTCTTT.

This clone was seen only a few times. The V gene is TRBV27, the J gene TRBJ1-3; TRBD1 agrees at 8 bases. The trim removed 4 bases at V and 4 bases at J, leaving 21 bases unmatched. Germline V gives CDR1 MNHEY, CDR2 SMNVEV (reference sequence). The CDR3 is made up of 20 amino acids. For the CDR3, the DNA is TGTGCCAGCAGTTCCTATCCAGGGGGCATATATTCAGAGGGAGGAAACACCATATATTTT. Encoded protein: CASSSYPGGIYSEGGNTIYF.

In this sample, this clone turned up once. The chain is built from TRBV27 and TRBJ2-5, with 7 bases matching TRBD1. Germline V gene data show CDR1 as MNHEY and CDR2 as SMNVEV (reference sequence). Trimming at V came to 6 bases and at J to 2 bases, leaving 3 bases not matched to a gene. CDR3 length: 13 residues. The CDR3 protein is CASRIQGQETQYF. The DNA of the CDR3 is TGTGCCAGCAGAATACAGGGGCAAGAGACCCAGTACTTC.

The chain employs TRBV6-5 and TRBJ2-3; tentative D call: TRBD2 (6 bases). Germline CDR1 and CDR2: MNHEY and SVGAGI. The V end was cut by 1 base, the J end by 4 bases, with 6 bases between. The length of the CDR3 is 13 residues. In nucleotides, the CDR3 is TGTGCCAGCAGTTACTGGGGGGCAGATACGCAGTATTTT. Translated: CASSYWGADTQYF.

The gene calls are TRBV2 and TRBJ2-3; D is unresolved. The CDR3 length is 11 residues. Trimming took 7 bases from V and 7 from J, leaving 9 bases between them. Germline CDR1 SNHLY, CDR2 FYNNEI. As DNA, the CDR3 is TGTGCCAGCAAGCTTTTGAATACGCAGTATTTT. Residues: CASKLLNTQYF.

This chain connects TRBV7-9 to TRBJ2-7; possible D gene TRBD2, 6 bases. The CDR3 is 13 amino acids. V lost 4 bases and J 7 bases, leaving 14 bases between the germline ends. Germline V gene lookup returns CDR1 SEHNR and CDR2 FQNEAQ (reference sequence). This CDR3 reads CASSSGLPGEQYF. DNA for the CDR3: TGTGCCAGCAGCTCGGGACTTCCTGGGGAGCAGTACTTC.